The text below deals with one TCR beta chain. The protocol was immunoSEQ multiplex PCR, while the TCRdb copy is restricted to in-frame clones and leaves out a portion. The sample contains over 110,000 clones, 75% to 95% of which appear only once. CDR1 is SGHRS, CDR2 YFSETQ, per germline. The CDR3 has 18 amino acids. V dropped 1 base and J dropped 0 bases, with 14 bases sitting between them. The data derive from a study of cytotoxic CD8 clonotypes in ibrutinib-treated CLL. The sequencing here drew on PBMCs, taken after 12 months of ibrutinib treatment. The rearrangement joins TRBV5-1 to TRBJ2-6; D unresolved. This clonotype was sampled from a human donor with chronic lymphocytic leukemia. The CDR3 is CASSLTLFGSSGANVLTF. The CDR3, as DNA: TGCGCCAGCAGCTTGACCTTATTTGGCAGCTCTGGGGCCAACGTCCTGACTTTC.